This entry is about one T cell receptor (beta chain). This clone was picked up one time. This receptor's antigen is unknown. No base qualities exist here, and no much larger clone lies one base off it. The method was the immunoSEQ multiplex PCR assay. The multiplex PCR relied on a mix of 60 forward primers for TCR Vbeta segments and 13 reverse primers for TCR Jbeta segments. The CDR3 region of rearranged TCR beta genes was amplified from genomic DNA with a multiplex PCR assay. Amplified TCR beta libraries were sequenced as 87-base-pair reads on the Illumina HiSeq System. In the authors' own workflow: In a later analysis, tens of millions of unique TCR beta chains were counted across the 500 to 850 repertoires, and roughly 11 million of these chains were shared by at least two donors. Raw reads were error-corrected and collapsed into unique sequences by a nearest-neighbor algorithm in which closely related sequences were merged to remove PCR and sequencing errors. CDR3 sequences were aligned to IMGT reference sequences to assign V, D and J gene segments. For a sequence to be retained, at least a six-nucleotide match to both a V gene segment and a J gene segment was required. A rearrangement was called productive if the CDR3 had no stop codons and remained in frame with V and J, and every other rearrangement was called non-productive. CDR3 was defined by IMGT convention, running from the second conserved V-encoded cysteine to the conserved J-encoded phenylalanine. The earlier analysis of roughly 590 of the donors excluded any sequence lacking an unambiguous match to a single V gene segment. An earlier analysis of approximately 590 of the donors classified V segments as functional when productive rearrangements were above 56.7% and as segregating when the standard deviation between donors was above 5%. A statistical classification framework was built for diagnosing cytomegalovirus status from the catalog of TCR beta chain sequences. In a later analysis, TCR nucleotide sequences were compared against IMGT/GENE-DB human TR gene sequences so that V and J genes could be assigned. A later analysis assigned CDR3 sequences and most-parsimonious VDJ recombination scenarios with the TCRdist pipeline. In a later analysis, each TCR beta chain was defined by its CDR3 amino acid sequence together with its V-gene family, and reads without a unique V-gene family were excluded. As a way to deal with suspected cross-contamination and a sequencing artifact, a later analysis dropped over 550 nucleotide sequences that were highly shared and had low generation probability. For each public chain, a later analysis derived a clonal expansion index from normalized ranks of inferred template counts within each repertoire. In a later analysis, generation probabilities were computed with a VDJ recombination model fitted to out-of-frame rearrangements, and the resulting probabilities were checked against IGoR. In a later analysis, hypergeometric tests were used to score TCR-TCR, TCR-HLA and TCR-CMV co-occurrence, with a repertoire-size bias correction applied to TCR pairs. In a later analysis, false discovery rates were estimated by permuting HLA or CMV assignments 20 times. A later analysis grouped co-occurring TCRs with DBSCAN, adding TCRdist sequence similarity when clustering within HLA-allele-positive subsets. Repertoires with fewer than 30,000 or more than 120,000 public chains, plus five repertoires with anomalous nucleotide sharing, were excluded from co-occurrence clustering. The source is immuneACCESS, and TCRdb retained only in-frame sequences with V and J called. Part of the clones is not carried over; for the studies checked, unresolved V genes explain less than half of this, and the remainder is unexplained. V and J calls plus clone size are reproduced from that table; the DNA served to infer D and trimming. The sample data list roughly 100,000 clones, and about four fifths of these were observed just once. The ten largest clones represent about 1.6% of the sample.

The data are from a study of cytomegalovirus exposure and HLA in healthy donors (dated by TCRdb to 2017 to 2019). Background on the whole study: In an earlier analysis of 587 of the donors, about 270 Gb of sequence data and 117 million unique TCR beta sequences from 150 million to 200 million T cells were reported. About 320 gigabases of sequencing data and tens of millions of unique TCR sequences were included in an early release covering several hundred HLA-typed donors. Both class I and class II loci were covered by HLA typing, at four-digit resolution. The study profiled the T cell repertoires of fewer than 850 subjects by immunosequencing and related them to cytomegalovirus serostatus. Every repertoire in the discovery cohort had been generated on one and the same sequencing platform. The study was designed to test whether signatures of past pathogen exposure could be identified by cataloging public T cell receptors. The genetic ancestry cluster associated with self-reported Caucasian donors included 81% of the roughly 390 genotyped donors. Rather than using new phenotypic data, the later analysis identified candidate immune exposures from TCR beta sequences and from how often those sequences occurred across donors. Among 300 to 450 genotyped donors of the cohort, an average of about 240,000 unique TCR beta nucleotide sequences were sequenced per donor, roughly 20% of them non-productive. A later analysis re-analyzed previously published TCR beta repertoires from 550 to 700 donors and added high-resolution HLA genotyping to study TCR occurrence patterns. Roughly five DR-DQ haplotypes were treated as single units for association and clustering because of strong linkage in the cohort. Alongside the repertoire data, information on donor age, sex, ethnicity and CMV serostatus was compiled. High-throughput TCR immunosequencing, statistical association of individual TCRs with disease status, and machine learning were combined to predict cytomegalovirus infection status. In addition to the first cohort of 650 to 800 subjects, a separate validation cohort of around 110 different subjects was used. A later genetic analysis used genome-wide SNP genotypes for about three fifths of the roughly 700 donors, treating that subset as a discovery cohort. An earlier analysis of more than 450 of the donors used high-throughput TCR beta sequencing to judge whether each TCR beta V gene segment behaved as functional or pseudogenic. The number of typed donors differed by locus: roughly 629-630 for A, B, C, DRB1 and DQB1; 500 to 550 for DQA1; around 580 for DPA1; and around 490 for DPB1. What the work shows at the level of the full study, not this receptor alone: In the study, around 150 TCR beta chains were listed as associated with cytomegalovirus. A later analysis found that most CMV-associated TCR beta chains appeared HLA-restricted, with HLA associations seemingly driven largely by CMV exposure. In a later analysis, 15,000 to 20,000 TCR beta sequences were associated with specific HLA alleles at a false discovery rate of 0.05. Only TCR beta chains were sequenced in this cohort, and the absence of alpha or paired-chain data limited detectable features. CMV serostatus was the only immune exposure information available for the cohort. The authors suggested that the approach could potentially be generalized to other disease states and immunological phenotypes. Because the 87-base-pair reads could not distinguish some IMGT-functional V segments, including TRBV6-2 and TRBV6-3, those segments were excluded. Over 15 rarely observed V segments, including chromosome 9 orphons, were excluded from the earlier analysis of some 590 of the donors because counts were too low. The sequencing pipeline was judged likely to have produced a cluster of highly shared sequence variants as a technical artifact. Linkage disequilibrium might explain the correlated functional status among segregating V segments, but an unknown experimental factor could not be ruled out. In a later analysis, TCR association rates were found to vary across HLA loci, with the most associated TCRs seen for DRB1 alleles and the fewest for HLA-C alleles. An association between a missense DCLRE1C variant and V-gene and J-gene trimming of TCR beta chains was found in a later genetic analysis and replicated in an independent cohort. A further reported finding was that TCR beta sequences accurately predicted the HLA-A and HLA-B alleles for most subjects in the first cohort. Most TCR sequences were observed very rarely across donors, whereas some public TCRs were present in many individuals. The presence/absence analyses assumed that sequencing depth was roughly uniform across donors, and that assumption may not be true. When HLA alleles, especially DR and DQ, strongly co-occurred, attributing TCR associations to individual alleles was difficult. The classifier was reported to diagnose cytomegalovirus status with high specificity and sensitivity in both the original and validation cohorts. In vitro tests confirmed that a few of the cytomegalovirus-associated TCR beta chains recognize cytomegalovirus antigens. Because HLA typing was unavailable for some donors at each locus, only the typed subset was used in association tests. A later analysis reported that several top co-occurrence clusters appeared linked to parvovirus B19, influenza, CMV and Epstein-Barr virus. In an earlier analysis of roughly 500 of the donors, most TCR beta V segments appeared in productive rearrangements about 87% or about 30% of the time, broadly matching IMGT annotations. In a later genetic analysis, fewer N-insertions in productive TCRs were reported among donors in an Asian-associated ancestry cluster than the roughly 640-donor mean. A later analysis found that HLA-associated TCR beta chains were more clonally expanded and had lower generation probabilities than equally common non-associated chains.

The cohort comprised fewer than 700 healthy bone marrow donors. At the time of sampling, all cohort members were nominally healthy, though unrecorded immune exposures were likely present. The donor was CMV seronegative and was included in the group of several hundred seronegative cohort members. Every donor gave a peripheral blood sample, and the peripheral blood mononuclear cells from that sample were used for TCR beta sequencing. Genomic DNA was extracted from the blood cell samples with the Qiagen DNeasy Blood Extraction Kit. CDR1 and CDR2, looked up from the germline V gene (reference sequence), are SGHNT and YYREEE. The CDR3 covers 15 residues, taking in both the cysteine and the phenylalanine. Left in the record is the CDR3 DNA by itself, 45 bases read in frame from the first base. V was cut back by 0 bases and J by 3 bases, leaving a gap of 7 bases between them.

What was sequenced was PBMCs. This receptor was taken from a man aged 50 or older in good health and CMV-seronegative. The sequence joins TRBV5-4 to TRBJ2-6; TRBD1 is a weak D gene call, 5 bases matching. The CDR3 reads CASSLAGYGANVLTF. The nucleotides read TGTGCCAGCAGCTTGGCAGGGTATGGGGCCAACGTCCTGACTTTC.